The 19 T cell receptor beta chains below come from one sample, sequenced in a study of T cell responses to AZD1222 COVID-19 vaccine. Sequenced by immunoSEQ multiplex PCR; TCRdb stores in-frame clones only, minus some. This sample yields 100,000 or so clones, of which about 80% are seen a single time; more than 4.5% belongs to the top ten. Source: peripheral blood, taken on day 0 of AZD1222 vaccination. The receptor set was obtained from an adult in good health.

The CDR3: CASSGGGKTQYF. Here the CDR3 DNA reads TGTGCCAGTAGTGGGGGAGGGAAGACCCAGTACTTC. V usage is TRBV19 and J usage is TRBJ2-5; 7 bases line up with TRBD2. V lost 5 bases to trimming and J lost 6 bases; unmatched junction nucleotides: 3. There are 12 residues in the CDR3. Germline loops: CDR1 LNHDA, CDR2 SQIVND (reference sequence).

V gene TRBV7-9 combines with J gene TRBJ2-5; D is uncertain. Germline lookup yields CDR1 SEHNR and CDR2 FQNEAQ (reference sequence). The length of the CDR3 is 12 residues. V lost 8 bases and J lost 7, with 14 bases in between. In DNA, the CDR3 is TGTGCCAGCGCCTCGTTGCTCGGGACCCAGTACTTC. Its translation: CASASLLGTQYF.

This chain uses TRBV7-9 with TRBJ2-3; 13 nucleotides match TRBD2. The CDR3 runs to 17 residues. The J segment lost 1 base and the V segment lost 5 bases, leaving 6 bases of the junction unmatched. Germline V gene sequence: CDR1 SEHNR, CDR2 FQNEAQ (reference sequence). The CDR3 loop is CASSGLAGAWGTDTQYF. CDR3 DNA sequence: TGTGCCAGCAGCGGACTAGCGGGGGCGTGGGGCACAGATACGCAGTATTTT.

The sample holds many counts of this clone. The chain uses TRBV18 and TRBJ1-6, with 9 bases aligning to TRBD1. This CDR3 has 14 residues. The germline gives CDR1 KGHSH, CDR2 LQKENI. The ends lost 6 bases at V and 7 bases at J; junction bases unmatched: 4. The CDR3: CASSDRGGNSPLHF. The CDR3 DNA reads TGTGCCAGCTCGGACAGGGGCGGGAATTCACCCCTCCACTTT.

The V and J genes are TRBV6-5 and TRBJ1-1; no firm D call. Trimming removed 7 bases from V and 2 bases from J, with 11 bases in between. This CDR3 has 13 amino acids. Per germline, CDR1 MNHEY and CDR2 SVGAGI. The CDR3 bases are TGTGCCAGCACCCGACACAGTAACACTGAAGCTTTCTTT. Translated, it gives CASTRHSNTEAFF.

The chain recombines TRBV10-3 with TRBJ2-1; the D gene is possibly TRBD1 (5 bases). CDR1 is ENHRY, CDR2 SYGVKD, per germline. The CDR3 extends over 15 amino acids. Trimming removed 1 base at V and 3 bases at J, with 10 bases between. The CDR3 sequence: CAISELDRSYNEQFF. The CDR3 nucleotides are TGTGCCATCAGTGAGTTAGACAGAAGCTACAATGAGCAGTTCTTC.

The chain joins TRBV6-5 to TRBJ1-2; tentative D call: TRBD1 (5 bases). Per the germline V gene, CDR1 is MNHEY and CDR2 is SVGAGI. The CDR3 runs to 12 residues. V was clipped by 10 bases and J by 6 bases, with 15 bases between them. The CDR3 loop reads CATVYQGNGYTF. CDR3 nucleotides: TGTGCCACCGTGTACCAGGGTAATGGCTACACCTTC.

The CDR3 reads CASSQGSYEQYF. The DNA of the CDR3 is TGTGCCAGCAGTCAGGGGAGCTACGAGCAGTACTTC. The chain carries TRBV6-5 and TRBJ2-7; D possibly corresponds to TRBD1 (6 bases). Germline CDR1 is MNHEY and CDR2 is SVGAGI. The CDR3 covers 12 residues. V lost 5 bases, J lost 3 bases, and 8 bases lay in between.

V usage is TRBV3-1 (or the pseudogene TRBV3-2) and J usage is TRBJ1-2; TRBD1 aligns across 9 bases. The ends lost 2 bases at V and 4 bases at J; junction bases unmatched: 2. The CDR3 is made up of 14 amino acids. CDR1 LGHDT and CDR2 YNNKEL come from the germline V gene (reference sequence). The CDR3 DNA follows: TGTGCCAGCAGCCAACCGGGACAGGGCTATGGCTACACCTTC. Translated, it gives CASSQPGQGYGYTF.

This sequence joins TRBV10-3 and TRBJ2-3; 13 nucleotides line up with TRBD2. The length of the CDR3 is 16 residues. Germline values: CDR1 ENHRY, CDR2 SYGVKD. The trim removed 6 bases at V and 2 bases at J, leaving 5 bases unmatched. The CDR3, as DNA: TGTGCCATCAGCTCCGGGACTAGCGGGAACACAGATACGCAGTATTTT. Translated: CAISSGTSGNTDTQYF.

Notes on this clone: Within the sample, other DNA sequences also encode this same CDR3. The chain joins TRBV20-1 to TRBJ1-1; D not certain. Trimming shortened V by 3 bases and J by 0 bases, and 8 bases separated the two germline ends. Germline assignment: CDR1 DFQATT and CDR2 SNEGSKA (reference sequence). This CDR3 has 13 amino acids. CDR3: CSASGPMNTEAFF. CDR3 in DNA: TGCAGTGCTAGTGGTCCGATGAACACTGAAGCTTTCTTT.

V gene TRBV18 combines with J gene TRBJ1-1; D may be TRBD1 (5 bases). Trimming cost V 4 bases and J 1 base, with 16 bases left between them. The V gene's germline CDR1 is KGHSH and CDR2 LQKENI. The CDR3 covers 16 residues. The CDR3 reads CASSLNQGAANTEAFF. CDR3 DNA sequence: TGTGCCAGCTCACTAAATCAAGGGGCGGCGAACACTGAAGCTTTCTTT.

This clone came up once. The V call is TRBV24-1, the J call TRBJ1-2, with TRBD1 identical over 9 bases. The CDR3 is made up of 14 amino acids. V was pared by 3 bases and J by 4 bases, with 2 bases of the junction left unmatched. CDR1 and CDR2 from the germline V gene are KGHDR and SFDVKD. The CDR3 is CATSDKGQGYGYTF. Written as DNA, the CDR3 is TGTGCCACCAGTGATAAGGGACAGGGCTATGGCTACACCTTC.

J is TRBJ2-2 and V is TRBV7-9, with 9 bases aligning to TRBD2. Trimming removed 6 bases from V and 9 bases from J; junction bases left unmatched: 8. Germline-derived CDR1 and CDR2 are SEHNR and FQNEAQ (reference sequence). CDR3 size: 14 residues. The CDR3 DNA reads TGTGCCAGCAGACGCTTAGCGGGGGTCCGGGAGCTGTTTTTT. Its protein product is CASRRLAGVRELFF.

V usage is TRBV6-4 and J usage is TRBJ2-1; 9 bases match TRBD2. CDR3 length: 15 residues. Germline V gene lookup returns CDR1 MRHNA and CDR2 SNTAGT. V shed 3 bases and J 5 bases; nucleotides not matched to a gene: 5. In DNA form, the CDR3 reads TGTGCCAGCAGTGAGGTCGCTAGCGGGAACAATGAGCAGTTCTTC. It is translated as CASSEVASGNNEQFF.

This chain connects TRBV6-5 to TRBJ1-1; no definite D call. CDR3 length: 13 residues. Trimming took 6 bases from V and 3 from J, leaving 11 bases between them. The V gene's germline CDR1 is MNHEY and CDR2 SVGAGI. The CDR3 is CASRVNEHTEAFF. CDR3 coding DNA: TGTGCCAGCAGGGTTAACGAGCACACTGAAGCTTTCTTT.

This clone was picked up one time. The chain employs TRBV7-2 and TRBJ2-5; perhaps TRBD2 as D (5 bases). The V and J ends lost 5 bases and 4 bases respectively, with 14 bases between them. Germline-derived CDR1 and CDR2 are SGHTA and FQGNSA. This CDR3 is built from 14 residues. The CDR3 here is CASSPLRVAETQYF. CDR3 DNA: TGTGCCAGCAGCCCTCTGCGGGTGGCAGAGACCCAGTACTTC.

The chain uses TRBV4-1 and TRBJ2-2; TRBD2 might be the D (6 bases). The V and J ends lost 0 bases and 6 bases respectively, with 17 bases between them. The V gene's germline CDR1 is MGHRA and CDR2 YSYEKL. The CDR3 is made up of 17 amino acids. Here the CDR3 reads CASSQDLYGLPPGELFF. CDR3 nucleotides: TGCGCCAGCAGCCAAGATCTTTATGGACTACCTCCCGGGGAGCTGTTTTTT.

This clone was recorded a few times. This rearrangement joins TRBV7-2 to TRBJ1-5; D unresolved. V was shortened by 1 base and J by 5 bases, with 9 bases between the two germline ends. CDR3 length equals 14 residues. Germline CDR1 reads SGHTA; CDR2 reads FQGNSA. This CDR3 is CASSLDPAYQPQHF. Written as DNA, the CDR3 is TGTGCCAGCAGCTTAGACCCAGCTTATCAGCCCCAGCATTTT.